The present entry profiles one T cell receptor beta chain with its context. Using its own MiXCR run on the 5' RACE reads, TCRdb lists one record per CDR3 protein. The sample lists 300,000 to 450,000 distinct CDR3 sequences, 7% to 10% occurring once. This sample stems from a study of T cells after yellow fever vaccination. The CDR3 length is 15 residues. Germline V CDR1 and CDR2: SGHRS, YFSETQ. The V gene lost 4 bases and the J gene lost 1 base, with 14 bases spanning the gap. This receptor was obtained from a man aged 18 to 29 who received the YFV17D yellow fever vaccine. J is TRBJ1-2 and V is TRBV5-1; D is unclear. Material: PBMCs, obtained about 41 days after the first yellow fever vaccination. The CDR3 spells CASSPTLQSNYGYTF. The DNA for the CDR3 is TGCGCCAGCAGCCCCACCCTACAGAGTAACTATGGCTACACCTTC.